The sequence of this T cell receptor beta chain was determined in a study of post-analysis software for immune sequencing data. Study information: The patients showed relapsing-remitting, secondary progressive and progressive-relapsing multiple sclerosis courses. Study results and caveats: A handful of TRBV segments were significantly more frequent in patients than in controls. TRBV5-6, TRBV5-1 and TRBV20-1 were among these segments.

A remark on this clonotype: Its antigen is unidentified.

Trimming left V 3 bases short and J 2 bases short, with 15 bases between. CDR1 and CDR2 (germline): SGHTA, FQGTGA. The CDR3 spans 16 residues. The TCR beta cDNA libraries contained unique molecular identifiers. In TCRdb, the PCR reads were re-called with MiXCR into one record per CDR3 protein. The repertoire consists of 400,000 to 500,000 distinct CDR3 sequences, with approximately 38% occurring once and the leading ten covering 6% to 9%. The sequence was collected from a girl aged 2 to 10 with multiple sclerosis. Sequenced material: blood. The gene calls are TRBV7-3 and TRBJ2-3, with D possibly matching TRBD2 (6 bases). The CDR3 reads CASSLVGGTNTDTQYF. The DNA for the CDR3 is TGTGCCAGCAGCTTGGTAGGCGGGACCAACACAGATACGCAGTATTTT.